Listed below are T cell receptor beta chains from one sample, sequenced in a study of technical replicates of blood from a handful of donors. Sequenced by immunoSEQ multiplex PCR; TCRdb stores in-frame clones only, minus some. The sample yields around 68,000 clones, approximately 97% seen once. Sequencing used T cells isolated from PBMCs. Receptors were obtained from a human donor in good health. CDR3s include the opening cysteine and the closing phenylalanine or tryptophan. A D gene is named only where the DNA matches it firmly. For some rows the clone size is stated as once, few or many, or as a class when expanded; others skip it.

d_call	cdr3_length	v_call	j_call	clone_size	cdr3_aa	cdr3_nt
TRBD2	15	TRBV5-1	TRBJ2-7	once	CASSLSGGSKTEQYF	TGCGCCAGCAGCTTGTCGGGGGGGAGTAAGACCGAGCAGTACTTC
-	15	TRBV7-8	TRBJ2-7	-	CASSFYPGVSHEQYF	TGTGCCAGCAGCTTCTATCCGGGGGTATCCCACGAGCAGTACTTC
-	17	TRBV18	TRBJ2-2	-	CASSPGGAEMNTGELFF	TGTGCCAGCTCACCAGGGGGCGCGGAGATGAACACCGGGGAGCTGTTTTTT
-	15	TRBV4-2	TRBJ2-7	-	CASSQVERLAYEQYF	TGTGCCAGCAGCCAAGTCGAGCGGTTGGCCTACGAGCAGTACTTC
-	15	TRBV9	TRBJ1-2	-	CASSVAPGENYGYTF	TGTGCCAGCAGCGTAGCTCCGGGAGAGAACTATGGCTACACCTTC
TRBD2	18	TRBV7-8	TRBJ2-2	-	CASSLYRSVGGVTGELFF	TGTGCCAGCAGCTTATACCGCTCGGTGGGAGGGGTCACCGGGGAGCTGTTTTTT
TRBD1	13	TRBV10-2	TRBJ2-4	-	CACSEGQGGIQYF	TGCGCCTGCTCCGAAGGACAGGGTGGCATTCAGTACTTC
TRBD2	14	TRBV9	TRBJ2-7	-	CASSGLAGRHEQYF	TGTGCCAGCAGTGGACTAGCGGGAAGGCACGAGCAGTACTTC
TRBD1	15	TRBV4-1	TRBJ2-7	-	CASSQEGDRGREQYF	TGCGCCAGCAGCCAAGAGGGGGACAGGGGGCGGGAGCAGTACTTC
-	12	TRBV7-2	TRBJ2-3	-	CASSSLTDTQYF	TGTGCCAGCAGCTCTCTCACAGATACGCAGTATTTT
TRBD1	15	TRBV11-2	TRBJ1-3	-	CASSTRDRAGNTIYF	TGTGCCAGCAGCACCCGGGACAGGGCTGGAAACACCATATATTTT
-	15	TRBV4-1	TRBJ1-1	-	CASSQVDRLLAEAFF	TGCGCCAGCAGCCAAGTAGACAGGCTCCTCGCTGAAGCTTTCTTT
TRBD1	14	TRBV6-5	TRBJ1-1	-	CASSADRGMFEAFF	TGTGCCAGCAGTGCTGACAGGGGGATGTTTGAAGCTTTCTTT
TRBD1	14	TRBV5-1	TRBJ2-2	-	CASSPGTGAGELFF	TGCGCCAGCAGTCCCGGCACAGGGGCCGGGGAGCTGTTTTTT
-	14	TRBV27	TRBJ2-7	-	CASTLIGGLNEQYF	TGTGCCAGCACCCTCATTGGGGGCCTGAACGAGCAGTACTTC
TRBD1	14	TRBV5-1	TRBJ2-7	-	CASSLTGGPYEQYF	TGCGCCAGCAGCCTAACAGGGGGCCCATACGAGCAGTACTTC
TRBD1	11	TRBV27	TRBJ1-2	-	CATGDRNGYTF	TGTGCCACTGGGGACAGGAATGGCTACACCTTC
TRBD2	14	TRBV2	TRBJ2-4	-	CASSEDLAGDIQYF	TGTGCCAGCAGTGAAGACCTAGCGGGGGACATTCAGTACTTC
TRBD1	17	TRBV4-1	TRBJ2-3	-	CASSLELGRGSTDTQYF	TGCGCCAGCTCCTTAGAGTTGGGCAGGGGGTCCACAGATACGCAGTATTTT
-	16	TRBV7-9	TRBJ2-3	-	CASSLLRGSGRDTQYF	TGTGCCAGCAGCTTATTACGGGGGAGTGGTAGAGATACGCAGTATTTT
TRBD1	14	TRBV7-2	TRBJ1-1	-	CASSVTYRGSEAFF	TGTGCCAGCAGCGTGACTTACAGGGGATCTGAAGCTTTCTTT
TRBD1	16	TRBV13	TRBJ1-2	-	CASRKQFRGPIQGYTF	TGTGCCAGCAGAAAACAATTCAGGGGGCCCATCCAGGGCTACACCTTC
TRBD2	16	TRBV18	TRBJ2-1	-	CASSPLAGFSYNEQFF	TGTGCCAGCTCACCGCTAGCGGGGTTTTCCTACAATGAGCAGTTCTTC
TRBD2	15	TRBV7-2	TRBJ2-7	-	CASSFRLAEAYEQYF	TGTGCCAGCAGCTTCCGACTAGCGGAGGCCTACGAGCAGTACTTC
-	14	TRBV10-3	TRBJ1-4	-	CAISDGQRGEKLFF	TGTGCCATCAGTGACGGACAGCGTGGGGAAAAACTGTTTTTT
TRBD1	15	TRBV27	TRBJ1-5	-	CASSPGTGGNQPQHF	TGTGCCAGCAGTCCTGGGACAGGGGGCAATCAGCCCCAGCATTTT
TRBD2	16	TRBV2	TRBJ2-5	-	CASSDLAVGSQETQYF	TGTGCCAGCAGTGACCTAGCGGTCGGGTCCCAAGAGACCCAGTACTTC
-	10	TRBV29-1	TRBJ1-1	-	CSVYTYEAFF	TGCAGCGTTTATACCTATGAAGCTTTCTTT
-	14	TRBV27	TRBJ1-5	once	CASSTIAPNQPQHF	TGTGCCAGCAGTACAATAGCCCCCAATCAGCCCCAGCATTTT
-	14	TRBV29-1	TRBJ2-2	-	CSVEGREGGGELFF	TGCAGCGTTGAGGGCAGGGAAGGGGGCGGGGAGCTGTTTTTT
-	12	TRBV7-9	TRBJ2-3	-	CASSLDSDTQYF	TGTGCCAGCAGCCTGGACAGTGATACGCAGTATTTT
-	13	TRBV7-2	TRBJ2-2	-	CASSLIVPGELFF	TGTGCCAGCAGCTTAATAGTCCCCGGGGAGCTGTTTTTT
-	14	TRBV5-1	TRBJ1-1	few	CASSLEAAETEAFF	TGCGCCAGCAGCTTGGAAGCCGCTGAGACTGAAGCTTTCTTT
TRBD1	16	TRBV4-3	TRBJ2-5	-	CASSQDTGGYQETQYF	TGCGCCAGCAGCCAAGATACAGGGGGGTACCAAGAGACCCAGTACTTC
-	14	TRBV5-4	TRBJ2-7	-	CASSLDDSSYEQYF	TGTGCCAGCAGCTTGGATGACAGCTCCTACGAGCAGTACTTC
-	16	TRBV11-2	TRBJ2-5	-	CASRRPGVRGGETQYF	TGTGCCAGCAGGCGACCAGGGGTAAGAGGAGGAGAGACCCAGTACTTC
-	15	TRBV28	TRBJ2-2	-	CASSLTGPLTGELFF	TGTGCCAGCAGTTTAACAGGGCCCCTCACCGGGGAGCTGTTTTTT
-	16	TRBV30	TRBJ2-3	-	CAWSVVAGQSYDTQYF	TGTGCCTGGAGTGTTGTAGCGGGACAGTCATACGATACGCAGTATTTT
-	15	TRBV7-2	TRBJ1-2	-	CASSPTGPANYGYTF	TGTGCCAGCAGCCCGACAGGTCCAGCTAACTATGGCTACACCTTC
-	14	TRBV6-5	TRBJ2-7	-	CASSYYRGTYEQYF	TGTGCCAGCAGTTATTATAGGGGCACCTACGAGCAGTACTTC
-	15	TRBV7-3	TRBJ2-3	-	CASSLRGGVWDTQYF	TGTGCCAGCAGCCTTCGTGGCGGGGTATGGGATACGCAGTATTTT
TRBD1	15	TRBV28	TRBJ2-3	-	CASSAGQGSTDTQYF	TGTGCCAGCAGCGCTGGACAGGGTAGCACAGATACGCAGTATTTT
-	11	TRBV10-1	TRBJ2-7	-	CASSDGYEQYF	TGCGCCAGCAGTGACGGCTACGAGCAGTACTTC
-	16	TRBV28	TRBJ2-7	once	CASSPFYMGGSYEQYF	TGTGCCAGCAGCCCTTTCTATATGGGGGGCTCCTACGAGCAGTACTTC
-	13	TRBV11-2	TRBJ2-7	once	CASSPGFSYEQYF	TGTGCCAGCAGCCCAGGGTTTTCGTACGAGCAGTACTTC
TRBD1	14	TRBV6-1	TRBJ1-5	-	CASSTQGVNQPQHF	TGTGCCAGCAGTACACAGGGGGTCAATCAGCCCCAGCATTTT
-	13	TRBV7-8	TRBJ2-5	-	CASSGGIGGTQYF	TGTGCCAGCAGTGGGGGGATTGGGGGGACCCAGTACTTC
-	16	TRBV5-1	TRBJ1-5	-	CASSLVPDSSPQPQHF	TGCGCCAGCAGCTTGGTCCCAGACAGTTCTCCTCAGCCCCAGCATTTT
-	15	TRBV28	TRBJ1-2	-	CASSFGEQDYYGYTF	TGTGCCAGCAGTTTCGGCGAGCAGGACTACTATGGCTACACCTTC
-	13	TRBV27	TRBJ2-7	-	CASSRDISYEQYF	TGTGCCAGCAGTCGGGACATTTCCTACGAGCAGTACTTC
-	15	TRBV19	TRBJ2-5	-	CASSIGRGVQETQYF	TGTGCCAGTAGTATAGGTAGAGGAGTCCAAGAGACCCAGTACTTC
-	14	TRBV6-5	TRBJ1-1	-	CASSYSQGTTEAFF	TGTGCCAGCAGTTACTCGCAGGGAACGACTGAAGCTTTCTTT
-	14	TRBV19	TRBJ2-7	-	CASSIRAGSYEQYF	TGTGCCAGTAGTATTCGGGCGGGTTCCTACGAGCAGTACTTC
TRBD1	17	TRBV18	TRBJ1-4	-	CASSPSYLGQGNEKLFF	TGTGCCAGCTCACCAAGTTACTTAGGACAGGGGAATGAAAAACTGTTTTTT
-	15	TRBV5-1	TRBJ2-1	once	CASSWTALSYNEQFF	TGCGCCAGCAGCTGGACAGCCCTCTCCTACAATGAGCAGTTCTTC
-	13	TRBV6-5	TRBJ1-5	-	CASSYGGNQPQHF	TGTGCCAGCAGTTACGGGGGGAATCAGCCCCAGCATTTT
-	16	TRBV14	TRBJ1-4	-	CASSQRLSVFGEKLFF	TGTGCCAGCAGCCAACGTCTTAGTGTTTTTGGTGAAAAACTGTTTTTT
-	18	TRBV7-9	TRBJ1-2	-	CASSLAGSPHYANYGYTF	TGTGCCAGCAGCTTAGCGGGCAGCCCGCATTACGCTAACTATGGCTACACCTTC
TRBD1	14	TRBV5-1	TRBJ1-4	-	CASSETGGEEKLFF	TGCGCCAGCAGCGAGACAGGGGGAGAAGAAAAACTGTTTTTT
-	16	TRBV7-9	TRBJ2-2	-	CASSPARQANTGELFF	TGTGCCAGCAGCCCAGCCCGACAGGCGAACACCGGGGAGCTGTTTTTT